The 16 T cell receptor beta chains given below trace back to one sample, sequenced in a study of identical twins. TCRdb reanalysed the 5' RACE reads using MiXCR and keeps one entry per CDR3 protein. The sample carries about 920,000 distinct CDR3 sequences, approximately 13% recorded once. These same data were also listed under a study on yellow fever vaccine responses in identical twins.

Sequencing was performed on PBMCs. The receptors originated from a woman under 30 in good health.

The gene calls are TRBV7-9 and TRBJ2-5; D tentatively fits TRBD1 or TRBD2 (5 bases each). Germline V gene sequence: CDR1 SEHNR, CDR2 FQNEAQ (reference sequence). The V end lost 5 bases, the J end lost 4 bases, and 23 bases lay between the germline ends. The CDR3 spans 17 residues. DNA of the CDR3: TGTGCCAGCAGCGCTCACGGTCTTCAGGGCGCGGGAGAGACCCAGTACTTC. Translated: CASSAHGLQGAGETQYF.

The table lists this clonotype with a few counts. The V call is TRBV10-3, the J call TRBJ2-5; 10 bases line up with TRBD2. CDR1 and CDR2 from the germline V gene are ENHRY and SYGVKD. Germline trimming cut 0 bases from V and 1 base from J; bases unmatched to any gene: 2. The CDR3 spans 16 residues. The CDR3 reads CAISESLAGGQETQYF. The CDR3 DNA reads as TGTGCCATCAGTGAGTCTTTAGCGGGGGGCCAAGAGACCCAGTACTTC.

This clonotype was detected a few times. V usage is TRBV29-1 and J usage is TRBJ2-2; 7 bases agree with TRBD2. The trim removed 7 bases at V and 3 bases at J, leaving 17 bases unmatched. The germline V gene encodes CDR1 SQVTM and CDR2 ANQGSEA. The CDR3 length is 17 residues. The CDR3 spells CSARAGTTRGDTGELFF. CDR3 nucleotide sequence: TGCAGCGCCCGAGCGGGAACGACTAGGGGAGACACCGGGGAGCTGTTTTTT.

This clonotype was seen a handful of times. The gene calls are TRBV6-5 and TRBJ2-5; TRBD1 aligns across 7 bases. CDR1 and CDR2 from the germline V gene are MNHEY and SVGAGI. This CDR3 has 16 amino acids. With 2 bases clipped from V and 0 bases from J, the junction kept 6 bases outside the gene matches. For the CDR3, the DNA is TGTGCCAGCAGTTACAAGTGGGACAGATACCAAGAGACCCAGTACTTC. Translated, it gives CASSYKWDRYQETQYF.

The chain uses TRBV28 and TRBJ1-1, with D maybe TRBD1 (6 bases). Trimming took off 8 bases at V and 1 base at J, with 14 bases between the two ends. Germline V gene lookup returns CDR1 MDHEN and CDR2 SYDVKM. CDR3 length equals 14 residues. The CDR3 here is CASRWDITNTEAFF. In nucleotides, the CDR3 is TGTGCCAGCCGTTGGGACATAACGAACACTGAAGCTTTCTTT. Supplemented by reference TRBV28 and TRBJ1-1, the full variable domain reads DVKVTQSSRYLVKRTGEKVFLECVQDMDHENMFWYRQDPGLGLRLIYFSYDVKMKEKGDIPEGYSVSREKKERFSLILESASTNQTSMYLCASRWDITNTEAFFGQGTRLTVV.

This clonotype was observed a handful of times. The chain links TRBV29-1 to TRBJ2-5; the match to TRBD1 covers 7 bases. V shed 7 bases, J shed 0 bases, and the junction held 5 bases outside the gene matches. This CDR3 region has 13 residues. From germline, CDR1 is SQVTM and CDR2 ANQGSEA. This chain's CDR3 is CSAMTGYQETQYF. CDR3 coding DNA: TGCAGCGCTATGACAGGGTACCAAGAGACCCAGTACTTC.

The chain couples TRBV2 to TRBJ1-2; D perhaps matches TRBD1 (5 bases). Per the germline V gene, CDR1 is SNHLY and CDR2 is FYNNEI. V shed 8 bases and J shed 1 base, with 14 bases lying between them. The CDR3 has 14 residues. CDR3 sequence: CASRNPDSNYGYTF. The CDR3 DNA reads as TGTGCCAGCCGGAACCCTGACAGTAACTATGGCTACACCTTC.

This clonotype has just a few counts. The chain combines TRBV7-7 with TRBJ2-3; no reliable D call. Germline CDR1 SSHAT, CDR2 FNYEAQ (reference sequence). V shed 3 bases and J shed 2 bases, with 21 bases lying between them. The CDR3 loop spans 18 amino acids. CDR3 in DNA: TGTGCCAGCAGCTTTGTGAGAGCTTGGGTGCCACACACAGATACGCAGTATTTT. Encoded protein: CASSFVRAWVPHTDTQYF.

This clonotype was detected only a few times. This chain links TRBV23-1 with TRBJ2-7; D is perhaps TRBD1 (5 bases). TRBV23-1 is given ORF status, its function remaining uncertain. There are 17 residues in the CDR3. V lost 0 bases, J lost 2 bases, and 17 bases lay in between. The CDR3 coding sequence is TGCGCCAGCAGTCAATCCGCGACAGACAATCAGGCCTACGAGCAGTACGTC. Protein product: CASSQSATDNQAYEQYV.

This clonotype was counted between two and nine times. CDR3 nucleotide sequence: TGTGCCAGCCATAGGGGGGCTCCGGGGACGCAGTATTTT. The encoded protein is CASHRGAPGTQYF. The V call is TRBV12-3 or TRBV12-4, the J call TRBJ2-3; D is perhaps TRBD1 or TRBD2 (6 bases each). V was shortened by 8 bases and J by 9 bases, with 18 bases between the two germline ends. The CDR3 consists of 13 residues.

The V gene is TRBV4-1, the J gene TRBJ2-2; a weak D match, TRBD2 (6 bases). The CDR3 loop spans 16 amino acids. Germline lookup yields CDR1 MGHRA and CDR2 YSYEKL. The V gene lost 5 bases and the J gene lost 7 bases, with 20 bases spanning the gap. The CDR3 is CASSYPGRRGGGELFF. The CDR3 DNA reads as TGCGCCAGCAGCTACCCAGGCAGGAGGGGTGGCGGGGAGCTGTTTTTT.

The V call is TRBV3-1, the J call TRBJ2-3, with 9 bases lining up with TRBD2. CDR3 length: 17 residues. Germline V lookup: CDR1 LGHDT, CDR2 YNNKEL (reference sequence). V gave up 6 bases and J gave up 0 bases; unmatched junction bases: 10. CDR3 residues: CASRRNKRGASTDTQYF. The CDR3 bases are TGTGCCAGCAGACGGAATAAGCGGGGGGCTAGCACAGATACGCAGTATTTT.

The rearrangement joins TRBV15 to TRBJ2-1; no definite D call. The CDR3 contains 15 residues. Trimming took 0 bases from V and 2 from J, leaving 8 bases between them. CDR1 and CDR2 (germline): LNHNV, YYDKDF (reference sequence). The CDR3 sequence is CATSRDPSPYNEQFF. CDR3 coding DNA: TGTGCCACCAGCAGAGACCCTTCGCCCTACAATGAGCAGTTCTTC.

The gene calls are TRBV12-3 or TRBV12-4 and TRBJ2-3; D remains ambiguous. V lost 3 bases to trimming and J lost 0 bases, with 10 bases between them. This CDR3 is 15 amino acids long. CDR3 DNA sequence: TGTGCCAGCAGTTTTGTGGTCCCTAGCACAGATACGCAGTATTTT. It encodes CASSFVVPSTDTQYF.

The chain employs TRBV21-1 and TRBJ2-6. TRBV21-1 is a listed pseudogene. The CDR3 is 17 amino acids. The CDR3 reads CASSKKTGSSGANVLTF. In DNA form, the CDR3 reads TGTGCCAGCAGCAAAAAGACGGGCAGCTCTGGGGCCAACGTCCTGACTTTC.

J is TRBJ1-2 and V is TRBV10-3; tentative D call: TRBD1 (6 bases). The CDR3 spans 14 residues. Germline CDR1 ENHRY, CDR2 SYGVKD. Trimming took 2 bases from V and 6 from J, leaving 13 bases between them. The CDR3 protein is CAISEDGQKNGYTF. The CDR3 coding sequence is TGTGCCATCAGTGAGGACGGACAGAAAAATGGCTACACCTTC.